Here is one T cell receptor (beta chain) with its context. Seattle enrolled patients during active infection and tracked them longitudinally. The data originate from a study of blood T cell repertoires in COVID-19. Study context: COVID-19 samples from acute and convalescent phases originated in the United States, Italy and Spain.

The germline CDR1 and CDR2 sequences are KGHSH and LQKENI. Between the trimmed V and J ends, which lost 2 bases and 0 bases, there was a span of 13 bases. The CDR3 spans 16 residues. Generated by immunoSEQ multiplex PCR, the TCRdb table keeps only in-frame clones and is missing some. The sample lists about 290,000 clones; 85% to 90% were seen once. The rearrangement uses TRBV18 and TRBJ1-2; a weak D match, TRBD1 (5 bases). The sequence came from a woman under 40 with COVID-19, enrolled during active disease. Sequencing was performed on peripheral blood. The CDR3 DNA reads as TGTGCCAGCTCACCATTCCTATCAGGGACTAACTATGGCTACACCTTC. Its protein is CASSPFLSGTNYGYTF.